A single sample gave rise to the 31 T cell receptor beta chains below, sequenced in a study of cytomegalovirus exposure and HLA in healthy donors. Researchers ran the PCR with 60 Vbeta and 13 Jbeta primers. Data came from immunoSEQ multiplex PCR; TCRdb stores just in-frame clones and leaves some out. The sample gives about 160,000 clones, 75% to 85% of which show up once; about 0.98% is in the top ten. The sample consisted of PBMCs. The receptors were sampled from a girl under 10 years old in good health and CMV-seropositive.

In regard to this clone: Other DNA sequences within the sample encode an identical CDR3. The rearrangement uses TRBV5-1 and TRBJ1-1; no firm D call. CDR1 and CDR2 (germline): SGHRS, YFSETQ. The CDR3 spans 14 residues. V shed 0 bases and J shed 1 base, with 7 bases lying between them. The CDR3 is CASSLEPGNTEAFF. The DNA for the CDR3 is TGCGCCAGCAGCTTGGAGCCGGGGAACACTGAAGCTTTCTTT.

V gene TRBV28 combines with J gene TRBJ1-1; D may be TRBD1 (5 bases). The CDR3 runs 14 residues. The germline V gene has CDR1 MDHEN and CDR2 SYDVKM. V was cut by 3 bases and J by 0 bases, with 8 bases left in between. CDR3 residues: CASSFDRMNTEAFF. Written as DNA, the CDR3 is TGTGCCAGCAGTTTCGACAGAATGAACACTGAAGCTTTCTTT.

The chain has TRBV7-9 and TRBJ2-4; a possible D gene is TRBD1 (5 bases). This CDR3 spans 13 amino acids. The germline gives CDR1 SEHNR, CDR2 FQNEAQ (reference sequence). The V end lost 2 bases, the J end lost 3 bases, and 5 bases lay between the germline ends. The CDR3 coding sequence is TGTGCCAGCAGCTTACAGGGCAAAAACATTCAGTACTTC. Protein product: CASSLQGKNIQYF.

The V and J genes are TRBV5-4 and TRBJ2-1; a possible D gene is TRBD1 (6 bases). The V and J ends lost 0 bases and 7 bases respectively, with 23 bases between them. In germline, CDR1 is SGHNT, CDR2 YYREEE (reference sequence). The CDR3 spans 18 residues. CDR3 nucleotide sequence: TGTGCCAGCAGCTTGGTGAGCGAAGCGATCCAAGGGGGTAATGAGCAGTTCTTC. Its protein product is CASSLVSEAIQGGNEQFF.

The rearrangement joins TRBV30 to TRBJ2-6, with 9 nucleotides matching TRBD1. The V gene's germline CDR1 is GTSNPN and CDR2 SVGIG (reference sequence). V lost 5 bases to trimming and J lost 4 bases; unmatched junction nucleotides: 3. The CDR3 sequence is 14 residues long. The CDR3 sequence is CAWGQGSGANVLTF. The CDR3 DNA sequence: TGTGCCTGGGGACAGGGGTCAGGGGCCAACGTCCTGACTTTC.

V is TRBV27 and J is TRBJ1-6, with D perhaps TRBD1 (6 bases). Trimming stripped 6 bases from V and 5 bases from J, with 17 bases between. CDR3 length: 16 amino acids. The V gene's germline CDR1 is MNHEY and CDR2 SMNVEV (reference sequence). CDR3 in DNA: TGTGCCAGCAGACCCACGGCGCCAGGGGATAATTCACCCCTCCACTTT. Amino acids: CASRPTAPGDNSPLHF.

The rearrangement joins TRBV28 to TRBJ1-2, with D possibly being TRBD1 (6 bases). The germline CDR1 and CDR2 sequences are MDHEN and SYDVKM. CDR3 length: 13 amino acids. V was clipped by 11 bases and J by 4 bases, with 17 bases between them. The CDR3 bases are TGTGCCTTATTTTCAGGGGCTACCTATGGCTACACCTTC. It translates to CALFSGATYGYTF.

The chain employs TRBV11-2 and TRBJ2-1, with 8 bases that match TRBD1. The germline V gene has CDR1 SGHAT and CDR2 FQNNGV. J gave up 4 bases and V 5 bases, and 7 bases lay outside the gene matches. The CDR3 length is 15 residues. This CDR3 is CASSTHRGLYNEQFF. CDR3 bases: TGTGCCAGCAGCACCCACAGGGGGTTGTACAATGAGCAGTTCTTC. Filled out from reference TRBV11-2 and TRBJ2-1, the complete variable domain reads EAGVAQSPRYKIIEKRQSVAFWCNPISGHATLYWYQQILGQGPKLLIQFQNNGVVDDSQLPKDRFSAERLKGVDSTLKIQPAKLEDSAVYLCASSTHRGLYNEQFFGPGTRLTVL.

This sequence joins TRBV4-1 and TRBJ1-2; D is unclear. The CDR3 contains 15 residues. V was trimmed by 1 base and J by 2 bases, leaving 11 bases between them. CDR1 MGHRA and CDR2 YSYEKL come from the germline V gene. The CDR3 spells CASSQGREANYGYTF. The CDR3 coding sequence is TGCGCCAGCAGCCAAGGGAGGGAGGCGAACTATGGCTACACCTTC.

The chain has TRBV15 and TRBJ1-1; weak D call: TRBD1 (6 bases). The length of the CDR3 is 14 residues. Between the trimmed V and J ends, which lost 5 bases and 8 bases, there was a span of 18 bases. Germline assignment: CDR1 LNHNV and CDR2 YYDKDF (reference sequence). CDR3 loop: CATSVDRLGPEAFF. The DNA for the CDR3 is TGTGCCACCAGCGTGGACAGACTCGGGCCCGAAGCTTTCTTT. The full variable domain, completed using reference TRBV15 and TRBJ1-1, is DAMVIQNPRYQVTQFGKPVTLSCSQTLNHNVMYWYQQKSSQAPKLLFHYYDKDFNNEADTPDNFQSRRPNTSFCFLDIRSPGLGDTAMYLCATSVDRLGPEAFFGQGTRLTVV.

The table lists this clone with a few counts. V gene TRBV28 combines with J gene TRBJ1-3, with TRBD1 matching 8 bases. The CDR3 sequence is 16 residues long. In germline, CDR1 is MDHEN, CDR2 SYDVKM. V lost 4 bases and J lost 2; bases outside the gene matches: 7. The CDR3 reads CASSSPGQGTGNTIYF. The CDR3 DNA follows: TGTGCCAGCAGTTCCCCCGGACAGGGAACTGGAAACACCATATATTTT. The entire variable domain, with the rest obtained from reference TRBV28 and TRBJ1-3, is as follows: DVKVTQSSRYLVKRTGEKVFLECVQDMDHENMFWYRQDPGLGLRLIYFSYDVKMKEKGDIPEGYSVSREKKERFSLILESASTNQTSMYLCASSSPGQGTGNTIYFGEGSWLTVV.

This chain connects TRBV2 to TRBJ1-2, with D unresolved. The CDR3 spans 13 residues. V was pared by 1 base and J by 2 bases, with 5 bases between. Germline V gene data show CDR1 as SNHLY and CDR2 as FYNNEI. The CDR3 reads CASSEGRNYGYTF. CDR3 coding DNA: TGTGCCAGCAGTGAAGGCAGAAACTATGGCTACACCTTC.

The J gene is TRBJ1-1, the V gene TRBV18; perhaps TRBD1 as D (5 bases). The CDR3 contains 16 residues. V was clipped by 3 bases and J by 2 bases, with 16 bases between them. Germline V gives CDR1 KGHSH, CDR2 LQKENI. This CDR3 is CASSPGVGGVNTEAFF. CDR3 coding DNA: TGTGCCAGCTCACCGGGCGTTGGGGGGGTAAACACTGAAGCTTTCTTT.

V usage is TRBV2 and J usage is TRBJ1-1; weak D call: TRBD1 (6 bases). The germline V gene has CDR1 SNHLY and CDR2 FYNNEI. V shed 8 bases and J shed 4 bases, with 17 bases lying between them. CDR3 size: 14 residues. Here the CDR3 reads CASRLAGVFTEAFF. CDR3 bases: TGTGCCAGCCGCCTCGCAGGGGTTTTCACTGAAGCTTTCTTT.

The J gene is TRBJ2-6, the V gene TRBV30; 11 bases line up with TRBD2. The length of the CDR3 is 16 residues. V dropped 3 bases and J dropped 4; count of bases not matched to a gene: 5. Per the germline V gene, CDR1 is GTSNPN and CDR2 is SVGIG (reference sequence). CDR3 region: CAWRQLAGDGANVLTF. The CDR3 DNA is TGTGCCTGGAGACAACTAGCGGGAGACGGGGCCAACGTCCTGACTTTC.

The chain has TRBV28 and TRBJ1-2, with a tentative D call TRBD1 (6 bases). The CDR3 length is 12 residues. The V end was cut by 6 bases, the J end by 7 bases, with 12 bases between. Germline-derived CDR1 and CDR2 are MDHEN and SYDVKM. DNA of the CDR3: TGTGCCAGCAGCTGGGGGCGTAGTGGCTACACCTTC. As protein: CASSWGRSGYTF.

The rearrangement links TRBV30 to TRBJ2-2; 8 bases agree with TRBD2. This CDR3 has 15 residues. The germline gives CDR1 GTSNPN, CDR2 SVGIG (reference sequence). The junction had 8 bases not matched to a gene; V was cut back by 4 bases and J by 4 bases. This CDR3 reads CAWNRAGDGTGELFF. DNA of the CDR3: TGTGCCTGGAATAGAGCGGGAGACGGCACCGGGGAGCTGTTTTTT.

The V and J genes are TRBV7-2 and TRBJ2-3, with D perhaps matching TRBD2 (5 bases). The CDR3 has 14 amino acids. Germline CDR1 reads SGHTA; CDR2 reads FQGNSA. V dropped 6 bases and J dropped 2 bases, with 12 bases sitting between them. The CDR3 loop is CASSSGLNTDTQYF. The CDR3 coding sequence is TGTGCCAGCAGTTCCGGACTTAACACAGATACGCAGTATTTT.

This rearrangement joins TRBV7-9 to TRBJ2-5; 9 bases line up with TRBD1. The CDR3 loop spans 16 amino acids. CDR1 is SEHNR, CDR2 FQNEAQ, per germline (reference sequence). Trimming took 5 bases from V and 1 from J; bases not matched to a gene: 8. The CDR3 reads CASSPRTGVAQETQYF. The DNA of the CDR3 is TGTGCCAGCAGCCCCAGGACAGGGGTCGCCCAAGAGACCCAGTACTTC.

The chain has TRBV2 and TRBJ2-5; 7 nucleotides agree with TRBD2. CDR3 length: 17 residues. The germline CDR1 and CDR2 sequences are SNHLY and FYNNEI. The V gene end was trimmed by 2 bases and the J gene end by 5 bases; junction bases not matched to a gene: 14. DNA for the CDR3: TGTGCCAGCAGTGAATCGTGGCCTAGCGGACCCCCGGAGACCCAGTACTTC. Translation gives CASSESWPSGPPETQYF.

The chain carries TRBV28 and TRBJ2-5, with a weak D call TRBD2 (5 bases). This CDR3 region has 11 residues. V lost 3 bases, J lost 9 bases, and 8 bases lay in between. CDR1 is MDHEN, CDR2 SYDVKM, per germline. This chain's CDR3 is CASSFLEAQYF. The CDR3 DNA reads TGTGCCAGCAGTTTTTTGGAGGCCCAGTACTTC.

Comment on this clone: The same CDR3 can be traced to other DNA sequences in this sample. V usage is TRBV7-9 and J usage is TRBJ1-3; D remains ambiguous. V lost 5 bases, J lost 0 bases, and 8 bases lay in between. Germline assignment: CDR1 SEHNR and CDR2 FQNEAQ (reference sequence). The CDR3 has 14 amino acids. In DNA, the CDR3 is TGTGCCAGCAGCCCTTCCCCCTCTGGAAACACCATATATTTT. Translating gives CASSPSPSGNTIYF. Variable domain in full (rest from reference TRBV7-9 and TRBJ1-3): DTGVSQNPRHKITKRGQNVTFRCDPISEHNRLYWYRQTLGQGPEFLTYFQNEAQLEKSRLLSDRFSAERPKGSFSTLEIQRTEQGDSAMYLCASSPSPSGNTIYFGEGSWLTVV.

This sequence joins TRBV4-1 and TRBJ2-5, with TRBD2 identical over 13 bases. In germline, CDR1 is MGHRA, CDR2 YSYEKL. The CDR3 is 19 residues long. J gave up 4 bases and V 0 bases, and 11 bases lay outside the gene matches. This CDR3 is CASSQDTSGRAGYGETQYF. DNA for the CDR3: TGCGCCAGCAGCCAAGATACTAGCGGGAGGGCCGGATATGGAGAGACCCAGTACTTC.

The chain is built from TRBV27 and TRBJ2-3; D perhaps matches TRBD2 (6 bases). This CDR3 contains 14 residues. Trimming pared 5 bases from V and 0 bases from J, leaving 9 bases between. Germline V gene lookup returns CDR1 MNHEY and CDR2 SMNVEV (reference sequence). The CDR3 region is CASSISGSTDTQYF. The CDR3 bases are TGTGCCAGCAGTATTAGCGGAAGCACAGATACGCAGTATTTT.

J is TRBJ2-3 and V is TRBV4-2; 13 bases are a match to TRBD2. This CDR3 region has 20 residues. The trim removed 0 bases at V and 0 bases at J, leaving 9 bases unmatched. Germline lookup yields CDR1 LGHNA and CDR2 YNFKEQ. Here the CDR3 DNA reads TGTGCCAGCAGCCAAGAATGGGGGATGGGACTAGCGGGAAGCACAGATACGCAGTATTTT. Translated: CASSQEWGMGLAGSTDTQYF.

The chain recombines TRBV27 with TRBJ1-5; 10 bases fit TRBD1. Losses at the gene ends were 7 bases for V and 4 bases for J; bases not matched to a gene: 13. Germline V lookup: CDR1 MNHEY, CDR2 SMNVEV (reference sequence). The CDR3 runs to 17 residues. CDR3 nucleotide sequence: TGTGCCAGCACGAACCGGACAGGGGGGGTAAGGAATCAGCCCCAGCATTTT. Translation gives CASTNRTGGVRNQPQHF.

The genes are TRBV7-9 and TRBJ1-1; D is unresolved. Germline CDR1 and CDR2: SEHNR and FQNEAQ (reference sequence). This CDR3 is 16 amino acids long. Trimming left V 2 bases short and J 0 bases short, with 13 bases between. Here the CDR3 reads CASSLSRGRLNTEAFF. In nucleotides, the CDR3 is TGTGCCAGCAGCTTATCTCGAGGCAGACTGAACACTGAAGCTTTCTTT.

The chain carries TRBV30 and TRBJ1-3; the D is unclear. The V gene's germline CDR1 is GTSNPN and CDR2 SVGIG (reference sequence). V was cut by 1 base and J by 2 bases, with 12 bases left in between. The CDR3 runs 15 residues. CDR3 sequence reads: CAWSGTRYAGNTIYF. The DNA for the CDR3 is TGTGCCTGGAGTGGTACGAGGTACGCTGGAAACACCATATATTTT.

This clone was recorded a few times. CDR3 nucleotide sequence: TGTGCCAGCAGCTTGGAAGTCTCCTACGAGCAGTACTTC. Translated: CASSLEVSYEQYF. The rearrangement uses TRBV5-4 and TRBJ2-5; D is unresolved. With the DNA end fitting TRBJ2-7 better, the J assignment may be wrong. CDR3 size: 13 residues. Germline values: CDR1 SGHNT, CDR2 YYREEE (reference sequence).

The rearrangement joins TRBV19 to TRBJ1-2; tentatively, D is TRBD1 (5 bases). CDR3 length: 15 amino acids. The ends were cut back, 2 bases at V and 4 bases at J, with 14 bases in the middle. Germline V gene sequence: CDR1 LNHDA, CDR2 SQIVND (reference sequence). The CDR3 sequence: CASSIRERGGYGYTF. DNA for the CDR3: TGTGCCAGTAGTATAAGAGAGCGGGGCGGCTATGGCTACACCTTC. The entire variable domain, with the rest obtained from reference TRBV19 and TRBJ1-2, is as follows: DGGITQSPKYLFRKEGQNVTLSCEQNLNHDAMYWYRQDPGQGLRLIYYSQIVNDFQKGDIAEGYSVSREKKESFPLTVTSAQKNPTAFYLCASSIRERGGYGYTFGSGTRLTVV.

The gene calls are TRBV29-1 and TRBJ1-2, with 8 positions matching TRBD1. The V segment lost 3 bases and the J segment 4 bases; nucleotides outside the gene matches: 10. This CDR3 is built from 15 residues. Germline lookup yields CDR1 SQVTM and CDR2 ANQGSEA. In DNA form, the CDR3 reads TGCAGCGTTGACGACGGACAGGGTACCTTCTATGGCTACACCTTC. Its translation is CSVDDGQGTFYGYTF.